This paragraph covers one TCR beta chain sequence. One junction end does not reproduce the germline sequence, and a read error may be involved. The data were obtained in a study of blood T cell repertoires in COVID-19. For the study at large: Researchers got acute and convalescent COVID-19 samples from the United States, Italy and Spain. T cells, B-cell-depleted T cells, or PBMCs provided the cDNA or gDNA that served as material.

Per germline, CDR1 MNHEY and CDR2 SMNVEV (reference sequence). The CDR3 contains 16 residues. Study processing details: Reference gene primer amplification gave nucleated cell count estimates. Data came from immunoSEQ multiplex PCR; TCRdb stores just in-frame clones and leaves some out. V and J calls and clone size are those listed in that table; D and trimming were worked out from the DNA. Of around 260,000 clones listed, about 87% are singletons. The chain carries TRBV27 and TRBJ2-7; weak D call: TRBD2 (5 bases). The receptor comes from a woman aged 60-75 years with COVID-19, enrolled during active disease. The material sequenced was peripheral blood. The CDR3 region is CVSSLSSAVNSYEQYF. CDR3 nucleotides: TGTGTCAGCAGTTTATCGTCAGCGGTAAACTCCTACGAGCAGTACTTC.